This TCR beta chain came from a study of blood T cell repertoires in COVID-19 (dated by TCRdb to the early 2020s). For the study in its entirety: Samples from collaborators originated in the United States, Italy and Spain and spanned both the acute and convalescent phases of COVID-19. Samples came from the ongoing ImmuneRACE study (first 160 participants) plus 1,254 subjects from 6 global collaborators. Deeply sampled blood TCRbeta repertoires from subjects exposed to, actively infected with, or recovered from COVID-19 were included in the dataset. The sample metadata nearly always contained a de-identified subject ID, COVID-19 status, age in years and sex. The repertoires were released in a freely available public database meant as a resource for research on the immune response to SARS-CoV-2. Where HLA class I and class II types were available, the types were taken from metadata supplied by the sample provider, not from assay-based typing. The prospective study material was composed of cDNA or gDNA derived from T cells, B-cell-depleted T cells, or PBMCs. Broad study findings and their caveats: How much clinical and demographic metadata was included differed by source and by participant, and the metadata was provided uncurated.

Note on this clone: The target of this receptor is not known. Qualities for individual bases were not recorded, and no much larger clone is one base off.

TCRbeta CDR3 regions were amplified from genomic DNA by means of the immunoSEQ Assay, a bias-controlled multiplex PCR. Per the authors' processing: Nucleated cell counts per sample were estimated from amplification of reference gene primers within the assay. To quantify the absolute abundance of each unique TCRbeta CDR3 rearrangement, sequence reads were collapsed and filtered. For each sample, productive Simpson clonality was calculated by taking the square root of Simpson's diversity index across productive rearrangements. Entries here come from immuneACCESS through TCRdb and include only in-frame sequences with V and J called. Some clones fail to appear in such tables; in the studies checked, an unresolved V gene covers under half of the shortfall, and the cause of the remainder is unknown. For V, J and clone size, that table is used; D and trimming come from the DNA. The sample table shows about 270,000 clones, and about 89% are seen once. The ten largest clonotypes hold 2% to 2.5% of the sample.

The CDR3 runs 15 amino acids, cysteine and phenylalanine included. Just the 45-base CDR3 DNA is kept, in frame starting at base 1. V and J lose 6 bases and 5 bases, and a span of 19 bases separates them. CDR1 and CDR2, looked up from the germline V gene, are SGDLS and YYNGEE. Whole blood was collected in K2EDTA tubes by collaborating institutions according to the institutions' own protocols. For TCRbeta analysis, collaborator samples were shipped as frozen whole blood, as isolated PBMCs, or as DNA extracted from either sample type. The sequence links TRBV9 to TRBJ2-3; TRBD1 is perhaps the D gene, given 7 matching bases. What was sequenced was peripheral blood. This clonotype was obtained from a woman aged 45 to 65 with acute or convalescent COVID-19. The bases read TGTGCCAGCACCCGGGACGACAGGGAGGAAGATACGCAGTATTTT. Translated, it reads CASTRDDREEDTQYF.